This entry lists 16 T cell receptor beta chains sequenced from one sample in a study of blood T cell repertoires in COVID-19. Data came from immunoSEQ multiplex PCR; TCRdb stores just in-frame clones and leaves some out. The sample comprises about 160,000 clones, about 80% of which are singletons, and 22% rests with the top ten. The specimen was peripheral blood. Source of these receptors: a woman older than 75 with acute or convalescent COVID-19.

This clone was seen once. This chain uses TRBV3-1 (or the pseudogene TRBV3-2) with TRBJ2-5; 7 nucleotides agree with TRBD2. After removal of 4 bases from V and 3 bases from J, the junction contained 5 bases not matched to a gene. The CDR3 loop spans 14 amino acids. Germline V gene lookup returns CDR1 LGHDT and CDR2 YNNKEL (reference sequence). CDR3 in amino acids: CASSPMGREETQYF. The CDR3 DNA follows: TGTGCCAGCAGCCCTATGGGGAGGGAAGAGACCCAGTACTTC.

V and J are TRBV3-1 (or the pseudogene TRBV3-2) and TRBJ2-1; no reliable D call. CDR3 length equals 11 residues. CDR1 LGHDT and CDR2 YNNKEL come from the germline V gene (reference sequence). Trimming left V 5 bases short and J 6 bases short, with 5 bases between. Here the CDR3 reads CASSSSNEQFF. The CDR3 bases are TGTGCCAGCAGCTCCAGCAATGAGCAGTTCTTC.

V usage is TRBV10-3 and J usage is TRBJ1-5; D possibly corresponds to TRBD1 (5 bases). The CDR3 spans 16 residues. The germline CDR1 and CDR2 sequences are ENHRY and SYGVKD. Trimming left V 3 bases short and J 0 bases short, with 12 bases between. This CDR3 reads CAISDRVGNSNQPQHF. The CDR3 nucleotides read TGTGCCATCAGTGACAGGGTCGGAAATAGCAATCAGCCCCAGCATTTT.

The chain is built from TRBV6-2 or TRBV6-3 and TRBJ1-5, with 8 positions matching TRBD1. Per germline, CDR1 MNHEY and CDR2 SVGEGT. The CDR3 length is 14 residues. Germline trimming cut 6 bases from V and 6 bases from J; bases unmatched to any gene: 7. CDR3: CASSRDRWGQPQHF. The DNA of the CDR3 is TGTGCCAGCAGCCGGGACAGGTGGGGTCAGCCCCAGCATTTT.

The chain employs TRBV6-5 and TRBJ1-1, with TRBD1 as a possible D gene (5 bases). This CDR3 region has 15 residues. Deletions cut 2 bases from V and 4 bases from J, with 14 bases between. The V gene's germline CDR1 is MNHEY and CDR2 SVGAGI. CDR3 residues: CASSYGGRGSTEAFF. CDR3 nucleotide sequence: TGTGCCAGCAGTTACGGGGGGAGGGGCTCCACTGAAGCTTTCTTT.

The chain employs TRBV5-4 and TRBJ2-7, with D possibly matching TRBD2 (6 bases). The CDR3 has 14 residues. Trimming left V 3 bases short and J 4 bases short, with 14 bases between. CDR1 SGHNT and CDR2 YYREEE come from the germline V gene (reference sequence). Here the CDR3 reads CASSSVVSGYEQYF. For the CDR3, the DNA is TGTGCCAGCAGCTCTGTTGTTAGCGGATACGAGCAGTACTTC. The full variable domain, in which reference TRBV5-4 and TRBJ2-7 provide the parts outside the CDR3, is ETGVTQSPTHLIKTRGQQVTLRCSSQSGHNTVSWYQQALGQGPQFIFQYYREEENGRGNFPPRFSGLQFPNYSSELNVNALELDDSALYLCASSSVVSGYEQYFGPGTRLTVT.

V gene TRBV27 combines with J gene TRBJ1-1; 7 bases align to TRBD1. Germline CDR1 is MNHEY and CDR2 is SMNVEV (reference sequence). The V and J ends lost 7 bases and 7 bases, in that order; junction bases with no gene match: 12. The CDR3 loop spans 14 amino acids. CDR3: CASNSDRAAGEAFF. DNA for the CDR3: TGTGCCAGCAACTCTGACAGGGCGGCAGGTGAAGCTTTCTTT.

The chain combines TRBV5-1 with TRBJ2-7, with 8 bases aligning to TRBD1. Germline V lookup: CDR1 SGHRS, CDR2 YFSETQ. V shed 4 bases, J shed 5 bases, and the junction held 11 bases outside the gene matches. CDR3 length: 15 residues. The CDR3 loop is CASSDWGQVGDEQYF. The CDR3 coding sequence is TGCGCCAGCAGCGACTGGGGACAGGTGGGAGACGAGCAGTACTTC.

A few counts support this clone. This rearrangement joins TRBV11-2 to TRBJ2-1, with a weak D call TRBD1 (5 bases). The CDR3 is made up of 14 amino acids. Germline V gene data show CDR1 as SGHAT and CDR2 as FQNNGV. The V end was cut by 4 bases, the J end by 7 bases, with 14 bases between. DNA of the CDR3: TGTGCCAGCAGCTCTATTAGGGGTAAGAATGAGCAGTTCTTC. This codes for CASSSIRGKNEQFF.

The rearrangement links TRBV27 to TRBJ2-7, with 8 bases matching TRBD1. The CDR3 has 13 amino acids. Trimming cost V 8 bases and J 6 bases; bases outside gene matches: 9. CDR1 and CDR2 (germline): MNHEY, SMNVEV (reference sequence). This chain's CDR3 is CASGWTGPIEQYF. In DNA, the CDR3 is TGTGCCAGCGGTTGGACAGGGCCTATCGAGCAGTACTTC.

This clone showed up just once. This sequence joins TRBV3-1 (or the pseudogene TRBV3-2) and TRBJ1-2; perhaps TRBD1 as D (6 bases). The V gene lost 1 base and the J gene lost 4 bases, with 10 bases spanning the gap. CDR1 is LGHDT and CDR2 is YNNKEL in the germline V gene (reference sequence). The CDR3 is 14 amino acids. For the CDR3, the DNA is TGTGCCAGCAGCCAAGGCGTACAGGGCTATGGCTACACCTTC. It specifies CASSQGVQGYGYTF.

CDR3 nucleotides: TGTGCCAGCAGCTCCTGGACAGGGGTCTACGAGCAGTACTTC. This encodes CASSSWTGVYEQYF. V is TRBV7-9 and J is TRBJ2-7, with 9 bases aligning to TRBD1. Germline CDR1 SEHNR, CDR2 FQNEAQ (reference sequence). Trimming cost V 4 bases and J 3 bases; bases outside gene matches: 4. The CDR3 loop spans 14 amino acids.

This chain connects TRBV25-1 to TRBJ2-3; D possibly corresponds to TRBD2 (6 bases). This CDR3 has 13 residues. Germline lookup yields CDR1 MGHDK and CDR2 SYGVNS. V was pared by 3 bases and J by 7 bases, with 11 bases between. The chain's CDR3 is CASSDSAGHTQYF. CDR3 nucleotides: TGTGCCAGCAGTGACTCGGCGGGGCATACGCAGTATTTT.

This chain uses TRBV19 with TRBJ2-2; the match to TRBD1 covers 7 bases. V was clipped by 10 bases and J by 7 bases; unmatched bases: 6. The CDR3 has 12 residues. Germline V gene data show CDR1 as LNHDA and CDR2 as SQIVND (reference sequence). The CDR3 spells CATHRGGGELFF. The CDR3 DNA is TGTGCCACCCACAGGGGCGGCGGGGAGCTGTTTTTT.

This chain joins TRBV28 and TRBJ1-5; tentative D call: TRBD1 (5 bases). The CDR3 covers 12 residues. Trimming removed 5 bases from V and 9 bases from J, with 11 bases in between. CDR1 MDHEN and CDR2 SYDVKM come from the germline V gene. CDR3 sequence reads: CASSIPQGPQHF. DNA for the CDR3: TGTGCCAGCAGTATACCCCAGGGGCCCCAGCATTTT.

The chain uses TRBV7-8 and TRBJ1-1; D call uncertain. Trimming pared 5 bases from V and 1 base from J, leaving 17 bases between. Germline V lookup: CDR1 SGHVS, CDR2 FQNEAQ. The CDR3 is 16 amino acids. CDR3 protein: CASSPLGRASNTEAFF. The DNA for the CDR3 is TGTGCCAGCAGCCCCCTCGGGAGAGCCTCGAACACTGAAGCTTTCTTT.